A single sample gave rise to the 27 T cell receptor beta chains below, sequenced in a study of graft-versus-host responses after intestinal transplantation (TCRdb year 2021). The time point label here, explained by the study, means: cells obtained before transplantation from donor or recipient. The library was built by means of the immunoSEQ multiplex PCR assay. Held by TCRdb, this immuneACCESS table contains in-frame sequences only and omits some clones. Under half of the omission traces to an unresolved V gene where checked; the cause of the rest is unknown. This sample gives about 130,000 clones in total; around nine tenths of them show up just once. Roughly 0.2% of the sample rests with the top ten. The antigens of these receptors remain unknown. The material was unstimulated CD4+ T cells sorted from spleen or lymph node cells, obtained before intestinal transplant. These TCRs come from a human donor who received an intestinal transplant.

V gene TRBV7-3 combines with J gene TRBJ2-7, with unresolved D. Trimming took off 3 bases at V and 3 bases at J, with 9 bases between the two ends. This CDR3 is built from 13 residues. From germline, CDR1 is SGHTA and CDR2 FQGTGA. CDR3 protein: CASSFYSGYEQYF. CDR3 DNA: TGTGCCAGCAGCTTCTATTCCGGCTACGAGCAGTACTTC. Filled out from reference TRBV7-3 and TRBJ2-7, the complete variable domain reads GAGVSQTPSNKVTEKGKYVELRCDPISGHTALYWYRQSLGQGPEFLIYFQGTGAADDSGLPNDRFFAVRPEGSVSTLKIQRTERGDSAVYLCASSFYSGYEQYFGPGTRLTVT.

With respect to this clone: The junction departs from the called germline gene at one end, perhaps through a read error. This rearrangement joins TRBV29-1 to TRBJ2-1; D gene uncertain. The length of the CDR3 is 13 residues. Germline V gene data show CDR1 as SQVTM and CDR2 as ANQGSEA. The CDR3 protein is CSVEVGGYDEQFF. CDR3 nucleotide sequence: TGCAGCGTTGAAGTAGGTGGCTACGATGAGCAGTTCTTC.

This chain uses TRBV5-4 with TRBJ2-7; 11 bases agree with TRBD1. This CDR3 comprises 15 residues. In germline, CDR1 is SGHNT, CDR2 YYREEE (reference sequence). Trimming cost V 4 bases and J 0 bases; bases outside gene matches: 3. The CDR3 DNA follows: TGTGCCAGCAGCCAGGGACAGGGGGTCTCCTACGAGCAGTACTTC. Its translation: CASSQGQGVSYEQYF.

The chain links TRBV19 to TRBJ2-1, with D perhaps matching TRBD1 or TRBD2 (5 bases each). The germline V gene encodes CDR1 LNHDA and CDR2 SQIVND (reference sequence). This CDR3 is 16 amino acids long. Trimming pared 4 bases from V and 7 bases from J, leaving 20 bases between. The CDR3, as DNA: TGTGCCAGTAGTACCCGGGACGGTCCACCAGGGAATGAGCAGTTCTTC. Its translation: CASSTRDGPPGNEQFF.

CDR3 protein: CASSQVGLPGEQYF. In DNA, the CDR3 is TGTGCCAGCAGCCAAGTTGGCCTTCCGGGGGAGCAGTACTTC. The gene calls are TRBV4-2 and TRBJ2-7; TRBD2 might be the D (5 bases). V shed 1 base and J shed 7 bases, with 14 bases lying between them. This CDR3 has 14 residues. Germline CDR1 and CDR2: LGHNA and YNFKEQ.

The chain uses TRBV11-2 and TRBJ2-1, with 7 bases lining up with TRBD2. The junction had 11 bases not matched to a gene; V was cut back by 3 bases and J by 6 bases. Germline CDR1 and CDR2: SGHAT and FQNNGV. CDR3 length: 16 amino acids. The DNA for the CDR3 is TGTGCCAGCAGCTTGAGGGGATCGCGGGAGCCCAATGAGCAGTTCTTC. Translated, it gives CASSLRGSREPNEQFF.

V usage is TRBV7-9 and J usage is TRBJ2-1; D might be TRBD1 or TRBD2, each matching 5 bases. CDR1 is SEHNR and CDR2 is FQNEAQ in the germline V gene (reference sequence). Between the trimmed V and J ends, which lost 5 bases and 3 bases, there was a span of 26 bases. The CDR3 contains 19 residues. CDR3 bases: TGTGCCAGCAGCCCGATACAGAGGGGAGCAGGGTCGGACTACAATGAGCAGTTCTTC. Its protein is CASSPIQRGAGSDYNEQFF.

The chain links TRBV7-2 to TRBJ2-2; 11 positions match TRBD2. From germline, CDR1 is SGHTA and CDR2 FQGNSA. The CDR3 contains 17 residues. The V segment lost 5 bases and the J segment 4 bases; nucleotides outside the gene matches: 9. CDR3 in DNA: TGTGCCAGCAGCACGACCTCTAGCGGGAGGCCCACCGGGGAGCTGTTTTTT. Translation: CASSTTSSGRPTGELFF.

The genes are TRBV6-5 and TRBJ2-6, with D maybe TRBD2 (6 bases). The CDR3 has 16 amino acids. Germline V lookup: CDR1 MNHEY, CDR2 SVGAGI. V was cut by 0 bases and J by 0 bases, with 6 bases left in between. This chain's CDR3 is CASSYSGGSGANVLTF. In nucleotides, the CDR3 is TGTGCCAGCAGTTACTCGGGGGGCTCTGGGGCCAACGTCCTGACTTTC.

This sequence joins TRBV7-2 and TRBJ1-6; D is uncertain. This CDR3 spans 16 amino acids. Germline V gives CDR1 SGHTA, CDR2 FQGNSA. Trimming shortened V by 3 bases and J by 9 bases, and 18 bases separated the two germline ends. The CDR3 is CASSLGSLAGLSPLHF. For the CDR3, the DNA is TGTGCCAGCAGCTTGGGCTCGCTCGCCGGACTTTCACCCCTCCACTTT.

The chain couples TRBV7-2 to TRBJ2-3; TRBD2 agrees at 7 bases. The length of the CDR3 is 16 residues. Trimming removed 2 bases from V and 7 bases from J; junction bases left unmatched: 12. The V gene's germline CDR1 is SGHTA and CDR2 FQGNSA. CDR3 DNA: TGTGCCAGCAGCTTAATTGGGACGGGAGGTCGTTATACGCAGTATTTT. Encoded protein: CASSLIGTGGRYTQYF.

V is TRBV6-1 and J is TRBJ1-6, with D possibly TRBD1 on 6 matching bases. V lost 6 bases and J lost 10, with 19 bases in between. The CDR3 totals 15 residues. Germline V gene sequence: CDR1 MNHNS, CDR2 SASEGT. CDR3 DNA: TGTGCCAGCAGCATTCCGGAGACAGGTAAATCACCCCTCCACTTT. It encodes CASSIPETGKSPLHF.

The rearrangement uses TRBV19 and TRBJ2-2; 7 bases are a match to TRBD2. From germline, CDR1 is LNHDA and CDR2 SQIVND (reference sequence). This CDR3 comprises 14 residues. V shed 7 bases, J shed 4 bases, and the junction held 6 bases outside the gene matches. The CDR3 nucleotides are TGTGCCAGTACCGCGGGAGTCGTCACCGGGGAGCTGTTTTTT. Translated: CASTAGVVTGELFF. The entire variable domain, with the rest obtained from reference TRBV19 and TRBJ2-2, is as follows: DGGITQSPKYLFRKEGQNVTLSCEQNLNHDAMYWYRQDPGQGLRLIYYSQIVNDFQKGDIAEGYSVSREKKESFPLTVTSAQKNPTAFYLCASTAGVVTGELFFGEGSRLTVL.

This clone came up a few times. One end of the junction varies from germline; a read error may be responsible. The V and J genes are TRBV6-1 and TRBJ1-3; 7 bases are a match to TRBD1. The CDR3 has 10 amino acids. Germline CDR1 reads MNHNS; CDR2 reads SASEGT. CDR3 sequence (DNA): TGTGCCAGCAGCGCCGGGACAGCCCTTTTT. Encoded protein: CASSAGTALF.

The V call is TRBV5-5, the J call TRBJ1-1; D not resolved. Trimming removed 4 bases at V and 1 base at J, with 8 bases between. Germline loops: CDR1 SGHKS, CDR2 YYEKEE (reference sequence). This CDR3 region has 13 residues. The chain's CDR3 is CASSPGPNTEAFF. For the CDR3, the DNA is TGTGCCAGCAGCCCTGGACCGAACACTGAAGCTTTCTTT.

The CDR3 nucleotides read TGTGCCAGCAGTTACGCGGGGTTCTCCTACGAGCAGTACTTC. Translated: CASSYAGFSYEQYF. The rearrangement links TRBV6-5 to TRBJ2-7, with D possibly matching TRBD2 (6 bases). Trimming removed 2 bases at V and 0 bases at J, with 8 bases between. CDR3 size: 14 residues. Per the germline V gene, CDR1 is MNHEY and CDR2 is SVGAGI.

The chain joins TRBV5-6 to TRBJ1-1; 7 positions match TRBD1. The ends lost 2 bases at V and 4 bases at J; junction bases unmatched: 20. CDR1 and CDR2 (germline): SGHDT, YYEEEE. CDR3 length equals 19 residues. CDR3 in DNA: TGTGCCAGCAGCTTCCTGCTTTCGTTGCAGGGGGGGAATCGCACTGAAGCTTTCTTT. This codes for CASSFLLSLQGGNRTEAFF.

This chain uses TRBV6-5 with TRBJ2-5; a possible D gene is TRBD2 (6 bases). The CDR3 length is 14 residues. Germline V gene lookup returns CDR1 MNHEY and CDR2 SVGAGI. V lost 9 bases and J 4 bases, leaving 18 bases between the germline ends. The CDR3 DNA follows: TGTGCCAGTAAAGGGGAGACTAGAGGAGAGACCCAGTACTTC. Amino acid sequence: CASKGETRGETQYF.

This clone was picked up a small number of times. The CDR3 coding sequence is TGCGCCAGCAGCGAAAGCGGGAGGGCCAGCACAGATACGCAGTATTTT. Translating it yields CASSESGRASTDTQYF. The chain combines TRBV5-1 with TRBJ2-3; 10 nucleotides align to TRBD2. This CDR3 spans 16 amino acids. V trimming: 4 bases; J trimming: 0 bases; junction bases outside the gene matches: 5. Germline values: CDR1 SGHRS, CDR2 YFSETQ.

This clone was seen only once. This chain joins TRBV28 and TRBJ1-2, with D unclear. This CDR3 is built from 16 residues. Germline values: CDR1 MDHEN, CDR2 SYDVKM. Trimming shortened V by 3 bases and J by 7 bases, and 21 bases separated the two germline ends. CDR3 bases: TGTGCCAGCAGTTTGGGCGGGAGGGTTCCCTGGAGTGGCTACACCTTC. Translating gives CASSLGGRVPWSGYTF.

This chain links TRBV19 with TRBJ2-7, with 7 nucleotides matching TRBD2. Germline CDR1 reads LNHDA; CDR2 reads SQIVND (reference sequence). The length of the CDR3 is 14 residues. Trimming cost V 2 bases and J 1 base; bases outside gene matches: 2. CDR3 sequence (DNA): TGTGCCAGTAGTATACGCGGGAGATCCTACGAGCAGTACTTC. Encoded protein: CASSIRGRSYEQYF.

The chain links TRBV7-2 to TRBJ2-7, with 7 bases lining up with TRBD2. The CDR3 is 14 residues long. V was pared by 4 bases and J by 2 bases, with 5 bases of the junction left unmatched. The V gene's germline CDR1 is SGHTA and CDR2 FQGNSA. The CDR3 region is CASSSGTIPYEQYF. DNA for the CDR3: TGTGCCAGCAGCTCCGGGACTATTCCCTACGAGCAGTACTTC. The entire variable domain, with the rest obtained from reference TRBV7-2 and TRBJ2-7, is as follows: GAGVSQSPSNKVTEKGKDVELRCDPISGHTALYWYRQSLGQGLEFLIYFQGNSAPDKSGLPSDRFSAERTGGSVSTLTIQRTQQEDSAVYLCASSSGTIPYEQYFGPGTRLTVT.

V and J are TRBV6-6 and TRBJ2-5; 9 nucleotides align to TRBD2. The DNA end lines up better with TRBJ2-7; the J call may be wrong. Per germline, CDR1 MNHNY and CDR2 SVGAGI (reference sequence). This CDR3 contains 15 residues. CDR3 region: CASSYLGGRAHEQYF. CDR3 sequence (DNA): TGTGCCAGCAGTTACTTAGGCGGGAGGGCCCACGAGCAGTACTTC.

This chain uses TRBV18 with TRBJ1-1, with D unresolved. CDR1 and CDR2 from the germline V gene are KGHSH and LQKENI. Trimming pared 1 base from V and 4 bases from J, leaving 13 bases between. The CDR3 has 15 amino acids. The chain's CDR3 is CASSPQGLTGTEAFF. The CDR3 region has the DNA TGTGCCAGCTCACCACAAGGGCTAACTGGCACTGAAGCTTTCTTT.

V gene TRBV15 combines with J gene TRBJ1-5; the D gene is possibly TRBD1 (6 bases). Germline V gene data show CDR1 as LNHNV and CDR2 as YYDKDF (reference sequence). V gave up 0 bases and J gave up 4 bases, with 13 bases separating them. The CDR3 extends over 16 amino acids. CDR3 sequence (DNA): TGTGCCACCAGCAGAGATCGGACGGGGGCAAATCAGCCCCAGCATTTT. Protein: CATSRDRTGANQPQHF.

The J gene is TRBJ2-3, the V gene TRBV14; 8 positions match TRBD2. Germline-derived CDR1 and CDR2 are SGHDN and FVKESK. J was trimmed by 4 bases and V by 0 bases; bases with no gene match: 6. The CDR3 has 16 amino acids. The CDR3 is CASSQEVSGNSDTQYF. The DNA for the CDR3 is TGTGCCAGCAGCCAAGAAGTTAGCGGGAATTCAGATACGCAGTATTTT.

As DNA, the CDR3 is TGTGCCAGCAGCTTTACAGGGGGCGCGGAAGCTTTCTTT. Residues: CASSFTGGAEAFF. V usage is TRBV7-9 and J usage is TRBJ1-1; 9 bases match TRBD1. The V and J ends lost 3 bases and 8 bases, in that order; junction bases with no gene match: 4. This CDR3 region has 13 residues. In germline, CDR1 is SEHNR, CDR2 FQNEAQ (reference sequence).